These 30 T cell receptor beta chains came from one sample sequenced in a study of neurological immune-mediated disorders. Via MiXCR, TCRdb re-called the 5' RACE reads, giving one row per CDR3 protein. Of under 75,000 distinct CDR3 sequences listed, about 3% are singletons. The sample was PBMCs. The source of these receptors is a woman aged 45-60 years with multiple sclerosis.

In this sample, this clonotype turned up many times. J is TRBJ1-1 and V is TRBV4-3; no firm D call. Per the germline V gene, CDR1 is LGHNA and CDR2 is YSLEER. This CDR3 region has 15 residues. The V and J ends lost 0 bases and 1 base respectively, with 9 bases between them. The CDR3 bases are TGCGCCAGCAGCCAAGATATCTTCGGGAACACTGAAGCTTTCTTT. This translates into CASSQDIFGNTEAFF.

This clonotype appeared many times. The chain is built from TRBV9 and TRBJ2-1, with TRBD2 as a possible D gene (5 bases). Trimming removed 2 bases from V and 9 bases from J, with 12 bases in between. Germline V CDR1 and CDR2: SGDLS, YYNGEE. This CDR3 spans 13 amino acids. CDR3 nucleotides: TGTGCCAGCAGCGTGGTGGGAGATCTTGAGCAGTTCTTC. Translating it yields CASSVVGDLEQFF.

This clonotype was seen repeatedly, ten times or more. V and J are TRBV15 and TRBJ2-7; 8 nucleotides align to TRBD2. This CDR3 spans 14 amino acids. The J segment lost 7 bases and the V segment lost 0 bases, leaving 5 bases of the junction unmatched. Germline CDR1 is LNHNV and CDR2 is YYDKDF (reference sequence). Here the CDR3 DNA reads TGTGCCACCAGCAGAGACAGAGTAGCGGGGGAGCAGTACGTC. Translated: CATSRDRVAGEQYV.

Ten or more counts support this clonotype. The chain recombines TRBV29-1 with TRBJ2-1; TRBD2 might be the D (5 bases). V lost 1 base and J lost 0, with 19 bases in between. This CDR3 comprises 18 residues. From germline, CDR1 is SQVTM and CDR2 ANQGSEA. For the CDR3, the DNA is TGCAGCGTTGAAGGAAGGGTAGGAGGAGCTCTCTCCTACAATGAGCAGTTCTTC. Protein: CSVEGRVGGALSYNEQFF.

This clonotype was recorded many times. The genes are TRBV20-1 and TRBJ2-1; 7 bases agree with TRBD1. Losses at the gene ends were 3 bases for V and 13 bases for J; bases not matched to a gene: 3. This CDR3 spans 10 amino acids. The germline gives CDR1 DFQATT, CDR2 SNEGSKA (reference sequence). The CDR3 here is CSASQGEQFF. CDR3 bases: TGCAGTGCTAGTCAGGGGGAACAGTTCTTC.

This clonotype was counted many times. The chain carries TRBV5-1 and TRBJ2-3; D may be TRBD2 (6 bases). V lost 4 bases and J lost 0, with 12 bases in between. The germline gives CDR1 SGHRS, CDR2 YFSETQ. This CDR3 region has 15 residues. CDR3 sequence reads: CASSGGTESTDTQYF. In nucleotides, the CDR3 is TGCGCCAGCAGCGGCGGGACGGAAAGCACAGATACGCAGTATTTT.

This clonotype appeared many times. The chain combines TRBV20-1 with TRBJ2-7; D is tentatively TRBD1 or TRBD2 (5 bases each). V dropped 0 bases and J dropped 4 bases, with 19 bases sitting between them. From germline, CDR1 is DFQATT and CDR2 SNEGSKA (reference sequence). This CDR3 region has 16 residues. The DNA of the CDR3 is TGCAGTGCTAGAGATGAGGGCAGGGCCGGCCTATACGAGCAGTACTTC. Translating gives CSARDEGRAGLYEQYF.

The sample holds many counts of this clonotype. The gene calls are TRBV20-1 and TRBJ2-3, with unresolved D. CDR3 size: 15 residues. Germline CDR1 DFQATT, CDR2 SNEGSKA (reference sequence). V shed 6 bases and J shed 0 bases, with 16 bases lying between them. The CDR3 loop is CSASGSYPSTDTQYF. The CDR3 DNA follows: TGCAGTGCCTCAGGCTCGTACCCTAGCACAGATACGCAGTATTTT.

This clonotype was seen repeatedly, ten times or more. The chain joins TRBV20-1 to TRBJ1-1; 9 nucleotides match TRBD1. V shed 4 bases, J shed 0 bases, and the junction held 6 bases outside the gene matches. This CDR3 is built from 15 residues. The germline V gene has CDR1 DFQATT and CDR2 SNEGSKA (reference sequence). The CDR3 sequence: CSAMDRGRMNTEAFF. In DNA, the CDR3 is TGCAGTGCTATGGACAGGGGCCGCATGAACACTGAAGCTTTCTTT.

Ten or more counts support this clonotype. The CDR3 coding sequence is TGTGCCAGCACTAGCGGGAGCGTAAATGAGCAGTTCTTC. Protein product: CASTSGSVNEQFF. The chain uses TRBV27 and TRBJ2-1; 10 nucleotides align to TRBD2. CDR3 size: 13 residues. Germline CDR1 and CDR2: MNHEY and SMNVEV (reference sequence). V shed 7 bases, J shed 7 bases, and the junction held 4 bases outside the gene matches.

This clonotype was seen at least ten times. This chain's CDR3 is CASSPRPGAIGEKLFF. DNA of the CDR3: TGTGCCAGCAGCCCGAGGCCAGGGGCGATTGGGGAAAAACTGTTTTTT. V is TRBV5-6 and J is TRBJ1-4, with TRBD1 as a possible D gene (6 bases). Trimming left V 4 bases short and J 8 bases short, with 21 bases between. This CDR3 has 16 amino acids. Germline V gene lookup returns CDR1 SGHDT and CDR2 YYEEEE.

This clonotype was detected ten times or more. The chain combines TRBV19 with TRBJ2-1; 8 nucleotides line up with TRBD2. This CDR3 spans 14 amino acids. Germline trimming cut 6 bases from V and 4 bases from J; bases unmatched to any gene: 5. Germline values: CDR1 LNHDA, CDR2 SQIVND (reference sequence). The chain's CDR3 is CASRISGIYNEQFF. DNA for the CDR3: TGTGCCAGTAGGATTAGCGGGATTTACAATGAGCAGTTCTTC.

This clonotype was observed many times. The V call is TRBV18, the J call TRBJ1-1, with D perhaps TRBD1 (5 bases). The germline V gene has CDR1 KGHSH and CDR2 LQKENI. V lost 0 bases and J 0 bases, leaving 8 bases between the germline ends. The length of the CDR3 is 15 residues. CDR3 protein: CASSPPGLMNTEAFF. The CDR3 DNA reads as TGTGCCAGCTCACCACCGGGACTAATGAACACTGAAGCTTTCTTT.

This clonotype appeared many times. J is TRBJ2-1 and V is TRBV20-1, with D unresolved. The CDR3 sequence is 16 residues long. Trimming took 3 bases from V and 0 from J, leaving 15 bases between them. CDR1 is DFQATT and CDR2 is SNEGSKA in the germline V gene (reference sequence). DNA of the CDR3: TGCAGTGCTAGGGGCGGCCCGGGCGGCTCCTACAATGAGCAGTTCTTC. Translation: CSARGGPGGSYNEQFF.

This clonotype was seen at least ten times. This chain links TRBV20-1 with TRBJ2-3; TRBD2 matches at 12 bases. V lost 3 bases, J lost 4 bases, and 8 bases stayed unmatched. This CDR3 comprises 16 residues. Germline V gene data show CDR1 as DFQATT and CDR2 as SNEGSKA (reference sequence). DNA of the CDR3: TGCAGTGCTAGGCTAGCTAGCGGGAGGGTTGCAGATACGCAGTATTTT. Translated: CSARLASGRVADTQYF.

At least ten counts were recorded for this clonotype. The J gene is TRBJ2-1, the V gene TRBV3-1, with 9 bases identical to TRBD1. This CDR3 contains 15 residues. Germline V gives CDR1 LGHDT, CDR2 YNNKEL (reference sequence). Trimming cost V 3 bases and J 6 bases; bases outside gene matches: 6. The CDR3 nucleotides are TGTGCCAGCAGCCACTTGGGACAGGGTGGCAATGAGCAGTTCTTC. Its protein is CASSHLGQGGNEQFF.

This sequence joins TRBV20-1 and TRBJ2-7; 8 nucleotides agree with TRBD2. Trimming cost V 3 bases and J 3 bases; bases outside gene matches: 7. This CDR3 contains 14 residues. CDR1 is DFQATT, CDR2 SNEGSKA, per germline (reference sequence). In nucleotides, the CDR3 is TGCAGTGCTAGCTCTACTAGCGGTTTCTACGAGCAGTACTTC. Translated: CSASSTSGFYEQYF.

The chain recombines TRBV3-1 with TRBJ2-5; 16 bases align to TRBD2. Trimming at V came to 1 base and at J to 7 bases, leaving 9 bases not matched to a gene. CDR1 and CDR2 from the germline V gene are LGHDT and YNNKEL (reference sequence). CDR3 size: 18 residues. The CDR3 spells CASSQAGGLAGGQGTQYF. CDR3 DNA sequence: TGTGCCAGCAGCCAAGCCGGGGGACTAGCGGGGGGGCAGGGGACCCAGTACTTC.

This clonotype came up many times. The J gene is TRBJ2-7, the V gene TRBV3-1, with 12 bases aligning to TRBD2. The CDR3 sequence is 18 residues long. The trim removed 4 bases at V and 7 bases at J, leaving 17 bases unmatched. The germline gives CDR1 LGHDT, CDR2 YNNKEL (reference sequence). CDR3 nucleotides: TGTGCCAGCAGCCCTCTCTGGGCTAGCGGGAGGGCCATTGGGGAGCAGTACTTC. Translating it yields CASSPLWASGRAIGEQYF.

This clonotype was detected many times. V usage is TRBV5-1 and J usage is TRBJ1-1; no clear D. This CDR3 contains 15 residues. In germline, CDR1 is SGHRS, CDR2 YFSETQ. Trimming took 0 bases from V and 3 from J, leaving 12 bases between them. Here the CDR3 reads CASSLAQLRDTEAFF. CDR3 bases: TGCGCCAGCAGCTTGGCCCAACTTCGGGACACTGAAGCTTTCTTT.

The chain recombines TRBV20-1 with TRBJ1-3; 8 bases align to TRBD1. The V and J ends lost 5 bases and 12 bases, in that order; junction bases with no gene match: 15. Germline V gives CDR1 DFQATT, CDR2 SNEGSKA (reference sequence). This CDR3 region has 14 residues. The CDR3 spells CSAPGTGSGKNIYF. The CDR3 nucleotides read TGCAGTGCTCCTGGGACAGGCTCTGGAAAAAACATATATTTT.

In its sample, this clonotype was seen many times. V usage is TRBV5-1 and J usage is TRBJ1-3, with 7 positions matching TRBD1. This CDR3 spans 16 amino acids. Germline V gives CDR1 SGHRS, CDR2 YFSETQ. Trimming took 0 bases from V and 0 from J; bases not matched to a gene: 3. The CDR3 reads CASSLDRGRSGNTIYF. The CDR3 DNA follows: TGCGCCAGCAGCTTGGACAGGGGACGCTCTGGAAACACCATATATTTT.

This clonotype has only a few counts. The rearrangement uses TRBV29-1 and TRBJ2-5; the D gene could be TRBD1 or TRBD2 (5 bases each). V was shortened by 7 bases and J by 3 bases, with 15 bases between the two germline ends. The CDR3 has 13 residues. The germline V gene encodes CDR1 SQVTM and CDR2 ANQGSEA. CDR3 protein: CSDGTTGEETQYF. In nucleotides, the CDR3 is TGCAGCGACGGGACCACGGGCGAAGAGACCCAGTACTTC. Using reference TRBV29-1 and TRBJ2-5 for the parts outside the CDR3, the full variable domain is SAVISQKPSRDICQRGTSLTIQCQVDSQVTMMFWYRQQPGQSLTLIATANQGSEATYESGFVIDKFPISRPNLTFSTLTVSNMSPEDSSIYLCSDGTTGEETQYFGPGTRLLVL.

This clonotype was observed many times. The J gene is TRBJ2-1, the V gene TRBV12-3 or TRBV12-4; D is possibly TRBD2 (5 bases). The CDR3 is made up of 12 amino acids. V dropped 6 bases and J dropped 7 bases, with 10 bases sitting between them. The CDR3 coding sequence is TGTGCCAGCAGCTCTAGCCGGAATGAGCAGTTCTTC. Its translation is CASSSSRNEQFF.

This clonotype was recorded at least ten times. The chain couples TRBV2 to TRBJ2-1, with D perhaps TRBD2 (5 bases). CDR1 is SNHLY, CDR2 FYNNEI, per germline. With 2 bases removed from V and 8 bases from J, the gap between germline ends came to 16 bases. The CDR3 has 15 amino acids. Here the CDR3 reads CASSESSGDEHEQFF. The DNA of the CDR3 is TGTGCCAGCAGTGAAAGCAGCGGAGACGAGCATGAGCAGTTCTTC. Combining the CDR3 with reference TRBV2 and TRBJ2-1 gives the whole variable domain EPEVTQTPSHQVTQMGQEVILRCVPISNHLYFYWYRQILGQKVEFLVSFYNNEISEKSEIFDDQFSVERPDGSNFTLKIRSTKLEDSAMYFCASSESSGDEHEQFFGPGTRLTVL.

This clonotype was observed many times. CDR3 DNA sequence: TGCGCCAGCAGCTTGGCCGGACAGAGCAATCAGCCCCAGCATTTT. It encodes CASSLAGQSNQPQHF. This chain uses TRBV5-1 with TRBJ1-5; D possibly corresponds to TRBD1 (6 bases). V was clipped by 0 bases and J by 1 base, with 8 bases between them. CDR3 length: 15 amino acids. Germline CDR1 SGHRS, CDR2 YFSETQ.

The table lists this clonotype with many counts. DNA of the CDR3: TGTGCCAGCAGCCCCAGGGGGCAAAACTATGGCTACACCTTC. It specifies CASSPRGQNYGYTF. The chain carries TRBV11-3 and TRBJ1-2; 8 nucleotides match TRBD1. V gave up 5 bases and J gave up 2 bases; unmatched junction bases: 4. In germline, CDR1 is SGHNT, CDR2 YENEEA. The CDR3 is 14 amino acids.

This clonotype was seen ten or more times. The CDR3 sequence is CASSYWWGQAGANVLTF. CDR3 DNA: TGTGCCAGCAGTTACTGGTGGGGGCAAGCTGGGGCCAACGTCCTGACTTTC. V gene TRBV6-2 or TRBV6-3 combines with J gene TRBJ2-6, with D perhaps TRBD1 (6 bases). The CDR3 consists of 17 residues. Between the trimmed V and J ends, which lost 1 base and 2 bases, there was a span of 12 bases. Germline V gives CDR1 MNHEY, CDR2 SVGEGT.

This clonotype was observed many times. CDR3 region: CASSQANMGLAKNIQYF. The CDR3 DNA reads as TGCGCCAGCAGCCAAGCCAATATGGGATTGGCCAAAAACATTCAGTACTTC. V and J are TRBV4-1 and TRBJ2-4; D is ambiguous. V was clipped by 1 base and J by 1 base, with 14 bases between them. The germline CDR1 and CDR2 sequences are MGHRA and YSYEKL. The CDR3 is made up of 17 amino acids.

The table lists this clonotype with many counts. This CDR3 reads CASSSDGTSGSSWGGEQYF. The CDR3 DNA reads as TGCGCCAGCAGCTCGGACGGGACTAGCGGGAGTAGCTGGGGTGGCGAGCAGTACTTC. The chain links TRBV5-1 to TRBJ2-7, with 14 bases identical to TRBD2. This CDR3 region has 19 residues. CDR1 is SGHRS and CDR2 is YFSETQ in the germline V gene. With 3 bases clipped from V and 6 bases from J, the junction kept 17 bases outside the gene matches.